A selection of T cell receptor beta chains follows, all from one sample in a study of blood T cells in healthy people across ages. One entry per CDR3 protein, called by TCRdb with MiXCR from the 5' RACE reads. The sample lists around 1,600,000 distinct CDR3 sequences; 40% to 45% were seen once. Sequencing input: blood. These receptors all come from a woman in her late teens or twenties in good health. The CDR3 runs from the conserved cysteine through the conserved F or W. The D gene is left open where the match is weak. For some rows the clone size is stated as once, few or many, or as a class when expanded; others skip it.

TRBV5-1	.	.	TRBJ1-1	TGCGCCAGCAGAACAGAGCTGAACACTGAAGCTTTCTTT	CASRTELNTEAFF
TRBV4-3	.	.	TRBJ2-3	TGCGCCAGCAGCCACAGTGGCGGAGATACGCAGTATTTT	CASSHSGGDTQYF
TRBV7-9	TRBD2	few	TRBJ2-3	TGTGCCAGCAGCTTACAACTTCCTGCGGGGGTAAGCCCGGATACGCAGTATTTT	CASSLQLPAGVSPDTQYF
TRBV27	.	few	TRBJ1-2	TGTGCCAGCAGTCGTTCAGGTCGACCTCTCTATGGCTACACCTTC	CASSRSGRPLYGYTF
TRBV7-7	TRBD1	few	TRBJ2-2	TGTGCTAGCAGTTATACAGGGGCTGACACCGGGGAGCTGTTTTTT	CASSYTGADTGELFF
TRBV20-1	.	.	TRBJ2-7	TGCAGTGCTAGATGGGGCGAGCAGTACTTC	CSARWGEQYF
TRBV12-3/TRBV12-4	TRBD2	.	TRBJ2-3	TGTGCCAGCAGTTTTAGCGGGGATGCGCAGTATTTT	CASSFSGDAQYF
TRBV20-1	.	.	TRBJ1-5	TGCAGTGCTAGGCCAATCGCGCCTATGGGCAATCAGCCCCAGCATTTT	CSARPIAPMGNQPQHF
TRBV3-1	TRBD1	.	TRBJ2-7	TGTGCCAGCAGCCCTCGGGACAGGGCTATCCACGAGCAGTACTTC	CASSPRDRAIHEQYF
TRBV7-6	TRBD2	.	TRBJ2-5	TGTGCCAGCAGCTTAGGGGGACTAGTTCGTTCGGAGACCCAGTACTTC	CASSLGGLVRSETQYF